Shown below are 15 T cell receptor beta chains from a single sample sequenced in a study of shared clonotypes between healthy human individuals. Using immunoSEQ multiplex PCR, the repertoire was profiled, and TCRdb retains in-frame clones only, with some absent. The repertoire holds more than 850,000 clones, with about 80% as singletons. Sequenced sample: memory CD4+ T cells from PBMCs. Subset here: CD45RA-negative fraction. The origin of the receptors is a man younger than 30 in good health. Some clones in this sample may be carry-over from other donors' samples.

V gene TRBV4-3 combines with J gene TRBJ2-7; 10 bases are shared with TRBD2. With V trimmed by 1 base and J by 5 bases, 5 bases remained unmatched. CDR1 is LGHNA, CDR2 YSLEER, per germline. CDR3 length: 15 residues. CDR3 residues: CASSQGASGSNEQYF. In DNA form, the CDR3 reads TGCGCCAGCAGCCAAGGGGCTAGCGGGAGTAACGAGCAGTACTTC.

The genes are TRBV18 and TRBJ2-3; D gene uncertain. Trimming shortened V by 0 bases and J by 0 bases, and 7 bases separated the two germline ends. The germline V gene encodes CDR1 KGHSH and CDR2 LQKENI. CDR3 size: 15 residues. The CDR3 nucleotides read TGTGCCAGCTCACCACCTCGGGTTAGCACAGATACGCAGTATTTT. Encoded protein: CASSPPRVSTDTQYF.

CDR3: CASSRATQYF. Here the CDR3 DNA reads TGTGCCAGCAGCAGGGCGACCCAGTACTTC. The chain carries TRBV28 and TRBJ2-5; D perhaps matches TRBD1 (5 bases). This CDR3 is built from 10 residues. Germline V gene lookup returns CDR1 MDHEN and CDR2 SYDVKM. V was shortened by 6 bases and J by 7 bases, with 6 bases between the two germline ends.

Only a few counts were recorded for this clone. The gene calls are TRBV7-2 and TRBJ2-1, with 11 bases identical to TRBD2. Germline V gene lookup returns CDR1 SGHTA and CDR2 FQGNSA. The CDR3 has 16 residues. The V gene end was trimmed by 6 bases and the J gene end by 5 bases; junction bases not matched to a gene: 9. This CDR3 is CASRERLAGTNNEQFF. The DNA for the CDR3 is TGTGCCAGCAGAGAAAGACTAGCGGGAACTAACAATGAGCAGTTCTTC.

The rearrangement links TRBV5-4 to TRBJ2-7; D gene ambiguous. With 0 bases removed from V and 2 bases from J, the gap between germline ends came to 9 bases. This CDR3 is built from 14 residues. CDR1 SGHNT and CDR2 YYREEE come from the germline V gene (reference sequence). The CDR3 DNA sequence: TGTGCCAGCAGCTTGGATCCTGCAACCTACGAGCAGTACTTC. The encoded protein is CASSLDPATYEQYF.

The chain employs TRBV6-5 and TRBJ2-5, with 12 bases aligning to TRBD1. The length of the CDR3 is 15 residues. The J segment lost 5 bases and the V segment lost 6 bases, leaving 7 bases of the junction unmatched. CDR1 is MNHEY, CDR2 SVGAGI, per germline. This CDR3 reads CASRLRDRGRETQYF. For the CDR3, the DNA is TGTGCCAGCAGACTCCGGGACAGGGGGCGTGAGACCCAGTACTTC.

The chain joins TRBV30 to TRBJ1-1; 8 nucleotides align to TRBD1. The trim removed 7 bases at V and 1 base at J, leaving 2 bases unmatched. CDR1 and CDR2 from the germline V gene are GTSNPN and SVGIG (reference sequence). CDR3 length: 12 residues. In DNA form, the CDR3 reads TGTGCCTATGACAGGGGGAACACTGAAGCTTTCTTT. Translated: CAYDRGNTEAFF.

The chain recombines TRBV7-9 with TRBJ1-4, with D possibly TRBD1 on 6 matching bases. CDR3 length: 14 amino acids. CDR1 is SEHNR, CDR2 FQNEAQ, per germline (reference sequence). V lost 7 bases, J lost 7 bases, and 16 bases lay in between. CDR3 amino acids: CASTKGGKGEKLFF. The CDR3 DNA is TGTGCCAGCACCAAAGGGGGGAAGGGTGAAAAACTGTTTTTT. Drawing the rest from reference TRBV7-9 and TRBJ1-4, the complete variable domain is DTGVSQNPRHKITKRGQNVTFRCDPISEHNRLYWYRQTLGQGPEFLTYFQNEAQLEKSRLLSDRFSAERPKGSFSTLEIQRTEQGDSAMYLCASTKGGKGEKLFFGSGTQLSVL.

The chain employs TRBV6-1 and TRBJ1-5, with a possible D match to TRBD1 (5 bases). This CDR3 comprises 13 residues. Germline-derived CDR1 and CDR2 are MNHNS and SASEGT. V lost 6 bases, J lost 5 bases, and 11 bases lay in between. CDR3 in DNA: TGTGCCAGCAGAAGGGTGGGGGATCAGCCCCAGCATTTT. Translated, it gives CASRRVGDQPQHF.

In the case of this clone: The junction does not match germline at one end; this may be a read error. The rearrangement uses TRBV7-3 and TRBJ2-7, with D possibly TRBD1 on 5 matching bases. There are 13 residues in the CDR3. Germline V gives CDR1 SGHTA, CDR2 FQGTGA. The CDR3 DNA reads as TGTGCCAGCAGCGTAACAAGGGGCCACGAGCAGTACTTC. The encoded protein is CASSVTRGHEQYF.

This clone was counted between two and nine times. The chain has TRBV18 and TRBJ1-1; D unclear. In germline, CDR1 is KGHSH, CDR2 LQKENI. This CDR3 is 14 amino acids long. The V end was cut by 4 bases, the J end by 1 base, with 10 bases between. CDR3 DNA sequence: TGTGCCAGCTCACTCTTTCATGGGAACACTGAAGCTTTCTTT. Amino acid sequence: CASSLFHGNTEAFF.

Only a few counts were recorded for this clone. The chain combines TRBV4-2 with TRBJ1-4; no clear D. Trimming took 2 bases from V and 3 from J, leaving 7 bases between them. The CDR3 loop spans 14 amino acids. Germline V CDR1 and CDR2: LGHNA, YNFKEQ. The CDR3 nucleotides read TGTGCCAGCAGCCAAATAGGACCTAATGAAAAACTGTTTTTT. It specifies CASSQIGPNEKLFF.

This clone was counted a few times. This sequence joins TRBV7-2 and TRBJ1-1; a possible D gene is TRBD1 (6 bases). Germline CDR1 and CDR2: SGHTA and FQGNSA. V was cut by 3 bases and J by 2 bases, with 10 bases left in between. This CDR3 is built from 14 residues. CDR3 nucleotides: TGTGCCAGCAGCTTCGGACAGAGCAACACTGAAGCTTTCTTT. It encodes CASSFGQSNTEAFF. The full variable domain, in which reference TRBV7-2 and TRBJ1-1 provide the parts outside the CDR3, is GAGVSQSPSNKVTEKGKDVELRCDPISGHTALYWYRQSLGQGLEFLIYFQGNSAPDKSGLPSDRFSAERTGGSVSTLTIQRTQQEDSAVYLCASSFGQSNTEAFFGQGTRLTVV.

V and J are TRBV7-3 and TRBJ2-7; 8 nucleotides line up with TRBD2. The CDR3 has 15 residues. V shed 2 bases and J 3 bases; nucleotides not matched to a gene: 6. The germline CDR1 and CDR2 sequences are SGHTA and FQGTGA. CDR3 loop: CASSLGSGSFYEQYF. The CDR3 nucleotides read TGTGCCAGCAGCTTAGGAAGCGGGAGTTTCTACGAGCAGTACTTC.

This rearrangement joins TRBV25-1 to TRBJ1-3; D gene ambiguous. The CDR3 runs to 16 residues. Trimming pared 2 bases from V and 0 bases from J, leaving 11 bases between. Germline-derived CDR1 and CDR2 are MGHDK and SYGVNS. The CDR3 here is CASSEGGRRSGNTIYF. The CDR3 coding sequence is TGTGCCAGCAGTGAAGGAGGACGGCGCTCTGGAAACACCATATATTTT.